One sample yielded the 10 T cell receptor beta chains listed below, sequenced in a study of blood T cell repertoires in COVID-19. Some clones are missing from TCRdb's copy, which holds only in-frame ones; the method was immunoSEQ multiplex PCR. The table includes around 39,000 clones, more than 80% detected once. Sequencing input: peripheral blood. Every receptor here comes from a woman in her seventies with acute or convalescent COVID-19.

On this clone itself: Its ends do not fully match the called genes, so a read error is possible. The V gene is TRBV6-1, the J gene TRBJ2-7; 12 nucleotides line up with TRBD2. Germline V gene sequence: CDR1 MNHNS, CDR2 SASEGT. The CDR3 is made up of 15 amino acids. CDR3 amino acids: CASSEIYEASGRESF. DNA for the CDR3: TGTGCCAGCAGTGAAATATACGAGGCTAGCGGGAGGGAGAGCTTC.

The V gene is TRBV5-6, the J gene TRBJ1-4; 7 bases match TRBD1. This CDR3 comprises 16 residues. Germline lookup yields CDR1 SGHDT and CDR2 YYEEEE. The ends lost 4 bases at V and 4 bases at J; junction bases unmatched: 10. CDR3 nucleotide sequence: TGTGCCAGCAGCATTACAGGGGTGTACGGTAATGAAAAACTGTTTTTT. It yields the protein CASSITGVYGNEKLFF.

The V gene is TRBV19, the J gene TRBJ1-4; a possible D gene is TRBD1 (6 bases). The germline V and J ends were trimmed by 3 bases and 0 bases, with 11 bases remaining between them. Germline lookup yields CDR1 LNHDA and CDR2 SQIVND (reference sequence). This CDR3 has 16 residues. The DNA of the CDR3 is TGTGCCAGTAGTATCGGACAGATTGCAACTAATGAAAAACTGTTTTTT. It codes for CASSIGQIATNEKLFF.

The V gene is TRBV18, the J gene TRBJ2-7, with D maybe TRBD2 (6 bases). V shed 5 bases and J shed 2 bases, with 13 bases lying between them. CDR1 is KGHSH, CDR2 LQKENI, per germline. This CDR3 region has 14 residues. For the CDR3, the DNA is TGTGCCAGCTCAAACCGGGACTCAACCTACGAGCAGTACTTC. Amino acid sequence: CASSNRDSTYEQYF.

V and J are TRBV7-9 and TRBJ2-3, with D possibly matching TRBD2 (5 bases). Germline CDR1 SEHNR, CDR2 FQNEAQ (reference sequence). The CDR3 runs to 12 residues. Deletions cut 5 bases from V and 7 bases from J, with 10 bases between. The CDR3 DNA sequence: TGTGCCAGCAGCCCGAGCGGCTATACGCAGTATTTT. It is translated as CASSPSGYTQYF. Together with reference TRBV7-9 and TRBJ2-3, the CDR3 gives the full variable domain: DTGVSQNPRHKITKRGQNVTFRCDPISEHNRLYWYRQTLGQGPEFLTYFQNEAQLEKSRLLSDRFSAERPKGSFSTLEIQRTEQGDSAMYLCASSPSGYTQYFGPGTRLTVL.

V and J are TRBV27 and TRBJ1-1, with a possible D match to TRBD1 (6 bases). This CDR3 has 14 residues. Deletions cut 3 bases from V and 1 base from J, with 9 bases between. CDR1 is MNHEY and CDR2 is SMNVEV in the germline V gene (reference sequence). The CDR3 DNA follows: TGTGCCAGCAGTTTCACAGGGAGGAACACTGAAGCTTTCTTT. Its translation is CASSFTGRNTEAFF.

The chain is built from TRBV6-2 or TRBV6-3 and TRBJ2-3, with 10 bases fitting TRBD2. The CDR3 has 16 amino acids. V gave up 6 bases and J gave up 6 bases; unmatched junction bases: 12. Germline V gene sequence: CDR1 MNHEY, CDR2 SVGEGT. This chain's CDR3 is CASSSGASGGVDTQYF. The CDR3 bases are TGTGCCAGCAGCTCAGGGGCTAGCGGGGGCGTGGATACGCAGTATTTT.

The CDR3 bases are TGCGCCAGCAGCCAAGTTGTGAGAGGGGGCGCGGGGGGCTACACCTTC. Amino acids: CASSQVVRGGAGGYTF. The chain couples TRBV4-1 to TRBJ1-2, with TRBD1 matching over 7 bases. Germline-derived CDR1 and CDR2 are MGHRA and YSYEKL. Trimming at V came to 1 base and at J to 8 bases, leaving 13 bases not matched to a gene. This CDR3 region has 16 residues.

The chain carries TRBV6-2 or TRBV6-3 and TRBJ2-3, with 13 bases fitting TRBD2. Unmatched junction bases numbered 7, after V lost 2 bases and J lost 5 bases. CDR3 length: 17 amino acids. CDR1 and CDR2 from the germline V gene are MNHEY and SVGEGT. CDR3 nucleotide sequence: TGTGCCAGCAGTTACGGAGGACTAGCGGGAGTTGGAGATACGCAGTATTTT. It codes for CASSYGGLAGVGDTQYF.

V is TRBV11-1 and J is TRBJ1-3; TRBD1 matches at 7 bases. CDR1 is SGHAT and CDR2 is FQDESV in the germline V gene (reference sequence). After removal of 5 bases from V and 0 bases from J, the junction contained 4 bases not matched to a gene. CDR3 length: 15 residues. CDR3 loop: CASSLGTVSGNTIYF. The CDR3 DNA follows: TGTGCCAGCAGCCTCGGGACAGTCTCTGGAAACACCATATATTTT. Combining the CDR3 with reference TRBV11-1 and TRBJ1-3 gives the whole variable domain EAEVAQSPRYKITEKSQAVAFWCDPISGHATLYWYRQILGQGPELLVQFQDESVVDDSQLPKDRFSAERLKGVDSTLKIQPAELGDSAMYLCASSLGTVSGNTIYFGEGSWLTVV.